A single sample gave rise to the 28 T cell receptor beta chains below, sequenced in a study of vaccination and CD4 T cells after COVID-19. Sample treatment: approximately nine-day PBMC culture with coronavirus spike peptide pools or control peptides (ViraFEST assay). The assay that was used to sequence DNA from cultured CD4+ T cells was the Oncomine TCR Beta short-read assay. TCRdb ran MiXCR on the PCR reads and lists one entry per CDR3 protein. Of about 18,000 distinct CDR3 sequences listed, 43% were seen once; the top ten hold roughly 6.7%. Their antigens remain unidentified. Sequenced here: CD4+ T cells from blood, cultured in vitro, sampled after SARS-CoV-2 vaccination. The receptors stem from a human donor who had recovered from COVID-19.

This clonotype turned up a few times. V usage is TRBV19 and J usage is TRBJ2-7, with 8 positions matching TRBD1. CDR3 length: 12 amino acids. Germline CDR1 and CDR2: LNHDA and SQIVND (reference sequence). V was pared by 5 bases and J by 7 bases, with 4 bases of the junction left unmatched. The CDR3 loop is CASSDRGREQYF. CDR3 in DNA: TGTGCCAGTAGTGACAGGGGTCGGGAGCAGTACTTC.

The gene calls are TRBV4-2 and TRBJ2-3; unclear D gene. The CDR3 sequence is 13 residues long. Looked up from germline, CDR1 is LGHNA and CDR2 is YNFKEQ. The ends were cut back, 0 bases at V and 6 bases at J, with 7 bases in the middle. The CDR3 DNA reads TGTGCCAGCAGCCAAGAATTTAGGGATACGCAGTATTTT. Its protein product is CASSQEFRDTQYF.

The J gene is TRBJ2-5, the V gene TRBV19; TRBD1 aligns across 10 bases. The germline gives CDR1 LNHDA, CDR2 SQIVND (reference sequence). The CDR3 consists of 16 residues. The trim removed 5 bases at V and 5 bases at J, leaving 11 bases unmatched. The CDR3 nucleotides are TGTGCCAGTAGTGTACAGCGGGACAGGGGCGGCGAGACCCAGTACTTC. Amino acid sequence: CASSVQRDRGGETQYF. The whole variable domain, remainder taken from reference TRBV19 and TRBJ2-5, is DGGITQSPKYLFRKEGQNVTLSCEQNLNHDAMYWYRQDPGQGLRLIYYSQIVNDFQKGDIAEGYSVSREKKESFPLTVTSAQKNPTAFYLCASSVQRDRGGETQYFGPGTRLLVL.

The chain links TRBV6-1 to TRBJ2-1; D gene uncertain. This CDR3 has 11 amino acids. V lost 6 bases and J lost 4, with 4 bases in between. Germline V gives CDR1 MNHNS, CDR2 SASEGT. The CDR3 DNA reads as TGTGCCAGCAGGCGGTACAATGAGCAGTTCTTC. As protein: CASRRYNEQFF.

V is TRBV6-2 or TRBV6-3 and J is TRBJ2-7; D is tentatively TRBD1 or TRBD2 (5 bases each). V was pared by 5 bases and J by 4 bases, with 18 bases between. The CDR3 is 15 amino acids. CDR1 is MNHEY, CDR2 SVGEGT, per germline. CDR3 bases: TGTGCCAGCAGTCCCACCGGGACGCCGTCGTACGAGCAGTACTTC. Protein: CASSPTGTPSYEQYF.

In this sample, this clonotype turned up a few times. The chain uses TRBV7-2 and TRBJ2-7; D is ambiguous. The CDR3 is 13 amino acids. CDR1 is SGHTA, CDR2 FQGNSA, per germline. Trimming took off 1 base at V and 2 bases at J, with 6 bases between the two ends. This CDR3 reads CASSLGVAYEQYF. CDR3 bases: TGTGCCAGCAGCTTAGGGGTCGCCTACGAGCAGTACTTC.

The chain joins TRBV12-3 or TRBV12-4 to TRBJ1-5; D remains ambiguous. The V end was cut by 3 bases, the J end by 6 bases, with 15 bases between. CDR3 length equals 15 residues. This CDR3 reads CASSFQQRTGQPQHF. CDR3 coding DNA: TGTGCCAGCAGTTTCCAGCAACGTACTGGTCAGCCCCAGCATTTT.

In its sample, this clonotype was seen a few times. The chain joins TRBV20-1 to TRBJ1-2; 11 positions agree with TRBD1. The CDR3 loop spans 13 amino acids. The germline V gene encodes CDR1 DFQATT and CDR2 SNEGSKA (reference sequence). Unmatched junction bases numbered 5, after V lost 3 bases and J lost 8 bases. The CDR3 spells CSARGTGGLGYTF. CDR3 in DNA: TGCAGTGCTAGGGGGACAGGGGGTTTAGGCTACACCTTC.

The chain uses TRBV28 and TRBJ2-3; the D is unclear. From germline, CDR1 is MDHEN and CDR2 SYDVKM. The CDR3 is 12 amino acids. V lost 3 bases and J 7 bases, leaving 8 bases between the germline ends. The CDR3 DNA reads TGTGCCAGCAGTTTCACGGGTAATACGCAGTATTTT. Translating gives CASSFTGNTQYF.

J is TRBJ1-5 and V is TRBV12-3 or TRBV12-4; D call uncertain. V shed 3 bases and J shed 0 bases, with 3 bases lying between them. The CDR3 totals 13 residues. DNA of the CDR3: TGTGCCAGCAGTTTTGATAGCAATCAGCCCCAGCATTTT. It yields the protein CASSFDSNQPQHF.

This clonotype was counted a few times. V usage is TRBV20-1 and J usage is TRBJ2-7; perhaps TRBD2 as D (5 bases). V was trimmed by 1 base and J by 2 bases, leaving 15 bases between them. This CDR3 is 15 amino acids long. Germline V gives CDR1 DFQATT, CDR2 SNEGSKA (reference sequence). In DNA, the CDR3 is TGCAGTGCTAGAGGAGGATTTCCGGGGACCTACGAGCAGTACTTC. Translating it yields CSARGGFPGTYEQYF.

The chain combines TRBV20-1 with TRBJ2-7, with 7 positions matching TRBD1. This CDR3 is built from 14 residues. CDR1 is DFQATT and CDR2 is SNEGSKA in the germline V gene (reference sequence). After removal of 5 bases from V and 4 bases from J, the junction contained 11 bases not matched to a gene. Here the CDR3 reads CSAPDRVWNYEQYF. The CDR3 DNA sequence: TGCAGTGCTCCAGACAGGGTGTGGAATTACGAGCAGTACTTC.

CDR3 loop: CASSPPSGQMNTEAFF. CDR3 nucleotides: TGTGCCAGCAGTCCACCCTCCGGCCAAATGAACACTGAAGCTTTCTTT. The V gene is TRBV28, the J gene TRBJ1-1; D gene ambiguous. The CDR3 length is 16 residues. CDR1 and CDR2 (germline): MDHEN, SYDVKM. With 5 bases removed from V and 0 bases from J, the gap between germline ends came to 16 bases.

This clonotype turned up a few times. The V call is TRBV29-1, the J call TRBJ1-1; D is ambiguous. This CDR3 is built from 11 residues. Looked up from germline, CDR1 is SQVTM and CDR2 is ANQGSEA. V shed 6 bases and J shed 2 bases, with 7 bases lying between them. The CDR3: CSVQRNTEAFF. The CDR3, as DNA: TGCAGCGTACAGAGAAACACTGAAGCTTTCTTT.

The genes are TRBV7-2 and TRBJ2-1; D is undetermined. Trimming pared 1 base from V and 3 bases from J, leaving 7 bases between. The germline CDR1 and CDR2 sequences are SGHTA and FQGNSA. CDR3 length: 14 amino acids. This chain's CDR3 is CASSLESSYNEQFF. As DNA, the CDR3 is TGTGCCAGCAGCTTAGAGAGTAGCTACAATGAGCAGTTCTTC. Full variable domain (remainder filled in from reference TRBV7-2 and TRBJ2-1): GAGVSQSPSNKVTEKGKDVELRCDPISGHTALYWYRQSLGQGLEFLIYFQGNSAPDKSGLPSDRFSAERTGGSVSTLTIQRTQQEDSAVYLCASSLESSYNEQFFGPGTRLTVL.

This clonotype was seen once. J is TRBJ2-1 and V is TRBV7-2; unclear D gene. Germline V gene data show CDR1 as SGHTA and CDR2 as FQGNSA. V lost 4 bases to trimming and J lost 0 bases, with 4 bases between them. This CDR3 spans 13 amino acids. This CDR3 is CASSSGSYNEQFF. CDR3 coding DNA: TGTGCCAGCAGCTCGGGCTCCTACAATGAGCAGTTCTTC.

CDR3 nucleotides: TGCAGTGCTAGGGGGGGCTTGCGGACAGACGCTAACTATGGCTACACCTTC. This sequence encodes CSARGGLRTDANYGYTF. The chain combines TRBV20-1 with TRBJ1-2; D might be TRBD1 (6 bases). The CDR3 is made up of 17 amino acids. Trimming cost V 3 bases and J 0 bases, with 20 bases left between them. In germline, CDR1 is DFQATT, CDR2 SNEGSKA (reference sequence).

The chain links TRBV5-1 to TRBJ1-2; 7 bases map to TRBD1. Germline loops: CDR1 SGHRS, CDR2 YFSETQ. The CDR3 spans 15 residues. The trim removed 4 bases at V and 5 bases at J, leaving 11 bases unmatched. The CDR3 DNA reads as TGCGCCAGCAGCGTTGAGGGGGCTTCGTCGTATGGCTACACCTTC. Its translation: CASSVEGASSYGYTF.

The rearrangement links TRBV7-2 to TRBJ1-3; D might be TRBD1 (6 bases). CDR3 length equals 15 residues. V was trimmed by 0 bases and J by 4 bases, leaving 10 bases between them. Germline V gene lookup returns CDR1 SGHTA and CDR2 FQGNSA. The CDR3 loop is CASSLAGGAGNTIYF. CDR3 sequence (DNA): TGTGCCAGCAGCTTAGCGGGGGGCGCGGGAAACACCATATATTTT.

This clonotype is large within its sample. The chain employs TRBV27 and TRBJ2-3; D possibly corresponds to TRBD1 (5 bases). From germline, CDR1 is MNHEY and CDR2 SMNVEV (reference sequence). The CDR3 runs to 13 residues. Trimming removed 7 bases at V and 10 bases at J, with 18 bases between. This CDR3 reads CASTSGRAPPQYF. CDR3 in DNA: TGTGCCAGCACCTCCGGCAGGGCTCCCCCGCAGTATTTT.

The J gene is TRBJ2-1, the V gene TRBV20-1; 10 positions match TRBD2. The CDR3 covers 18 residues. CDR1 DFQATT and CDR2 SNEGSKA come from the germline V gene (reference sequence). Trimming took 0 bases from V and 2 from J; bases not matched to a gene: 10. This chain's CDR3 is CSARDEGRLAGTYNEQFF. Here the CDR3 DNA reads TGCAGTGCTAGAGATGAGGGGAGACTAGCGGGTACCTACAATGAGCAGTTCTTC.

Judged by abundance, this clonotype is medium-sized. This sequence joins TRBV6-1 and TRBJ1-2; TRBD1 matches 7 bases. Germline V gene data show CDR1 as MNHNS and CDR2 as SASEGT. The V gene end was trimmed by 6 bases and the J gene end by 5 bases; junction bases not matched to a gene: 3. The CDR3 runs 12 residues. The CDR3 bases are TGTGCCAGCAGATCACAGGGGTATGGCTACACCTTC. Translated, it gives CASRSQGYGYTF.

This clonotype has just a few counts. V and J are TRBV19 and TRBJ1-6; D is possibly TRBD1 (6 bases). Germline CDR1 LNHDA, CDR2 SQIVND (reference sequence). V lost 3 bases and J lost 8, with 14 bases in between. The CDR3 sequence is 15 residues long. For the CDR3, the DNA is TGTGCCAGTAGTATCCAAGACAGGAACGATTCACCCCTCCACTTT. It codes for CASSIQDRNDSPLHF. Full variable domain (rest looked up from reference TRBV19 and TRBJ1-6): DGGITQSPKYLFRKEGQNVTLSCEQNLNHDAMYWYRQDPGQGLRLIYYSQIVNDFQKGDIAEGYSVSREKKESFPLTVTSAQKNPTAFYLCASSIQDRNDSPLHFGNGTRLTVT.

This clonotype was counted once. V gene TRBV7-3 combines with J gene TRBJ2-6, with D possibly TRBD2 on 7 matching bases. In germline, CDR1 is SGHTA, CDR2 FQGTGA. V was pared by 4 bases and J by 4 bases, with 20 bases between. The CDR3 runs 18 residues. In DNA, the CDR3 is TGTGCCAGCAGCTCCTCTCTACGGGGGGCCCAGGGGGCCAACGTCCTGACTTTC. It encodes CASSSSLRGAQGANVLTF.

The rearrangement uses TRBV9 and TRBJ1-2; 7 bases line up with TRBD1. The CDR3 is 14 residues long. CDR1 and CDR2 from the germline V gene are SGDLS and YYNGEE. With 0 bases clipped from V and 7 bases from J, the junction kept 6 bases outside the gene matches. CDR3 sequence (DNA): TGTGCCAGCAGCGTAGGTGACAGGGTTGGTGGCTACACCTTC. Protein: CASSVGDRVGGYTF. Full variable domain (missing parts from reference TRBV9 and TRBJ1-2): DSGVTQTPKHLITATGQRVTLRCSPRSGDLSVYWYQQSLDQGLQFLIQYYNGEERAKGNILERFSAQQFPDLHSELNLSSLELGDSALYFCASSVGDRVGGYTFGSGTRLTVV.

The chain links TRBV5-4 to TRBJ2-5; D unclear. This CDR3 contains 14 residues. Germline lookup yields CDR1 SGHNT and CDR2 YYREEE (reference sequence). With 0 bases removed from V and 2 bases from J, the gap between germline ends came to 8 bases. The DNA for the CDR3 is TGTGCCAGCAGCTTGGAAACAGCTCAAGAGACCCAGTACTTC. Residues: CASSLETAQETQYF.

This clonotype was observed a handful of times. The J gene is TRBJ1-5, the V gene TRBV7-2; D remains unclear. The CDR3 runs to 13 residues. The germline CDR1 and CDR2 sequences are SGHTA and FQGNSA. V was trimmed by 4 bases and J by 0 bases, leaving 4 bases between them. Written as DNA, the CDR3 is TGTGCCAGCAGCTCTCATAGCAATCAGCCCCAGCATTTT. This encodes CASSSHSNQPQHF.

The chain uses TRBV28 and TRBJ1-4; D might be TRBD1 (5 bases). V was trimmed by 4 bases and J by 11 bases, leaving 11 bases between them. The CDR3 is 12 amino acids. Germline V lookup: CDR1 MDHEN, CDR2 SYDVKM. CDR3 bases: TGTGCCAGCAGTTCGGGGCCCGAGAAACTGTTTTTT. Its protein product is CASSSGPEKLFF.